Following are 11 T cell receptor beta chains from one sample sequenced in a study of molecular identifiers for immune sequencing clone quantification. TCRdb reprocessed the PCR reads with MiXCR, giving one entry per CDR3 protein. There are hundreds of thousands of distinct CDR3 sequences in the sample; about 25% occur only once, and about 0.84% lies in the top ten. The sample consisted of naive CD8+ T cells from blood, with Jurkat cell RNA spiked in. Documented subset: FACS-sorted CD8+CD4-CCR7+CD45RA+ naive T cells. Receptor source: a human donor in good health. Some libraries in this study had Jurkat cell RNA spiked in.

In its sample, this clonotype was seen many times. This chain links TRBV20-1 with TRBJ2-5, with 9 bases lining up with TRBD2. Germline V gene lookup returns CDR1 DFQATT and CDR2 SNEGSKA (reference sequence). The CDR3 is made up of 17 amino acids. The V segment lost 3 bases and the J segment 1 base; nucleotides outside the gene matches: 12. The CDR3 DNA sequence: TGCAGTGCTAGTGCTATATCGGAGCGGGGGGTCCAAGAGACCCAGTACTTC. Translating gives CSASAISERGVQETQYF.

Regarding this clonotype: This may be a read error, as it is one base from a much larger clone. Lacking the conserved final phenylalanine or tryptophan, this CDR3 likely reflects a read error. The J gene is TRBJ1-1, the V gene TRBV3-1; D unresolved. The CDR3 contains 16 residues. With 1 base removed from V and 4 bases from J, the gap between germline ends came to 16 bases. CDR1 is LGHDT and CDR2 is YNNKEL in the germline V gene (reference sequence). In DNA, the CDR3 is TGTGCCAGCAGCCAAGGGCTTTTTCGGAGGGCCACTGAAGCTTTCTCT. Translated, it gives CASSQGLFRRATEAFS.

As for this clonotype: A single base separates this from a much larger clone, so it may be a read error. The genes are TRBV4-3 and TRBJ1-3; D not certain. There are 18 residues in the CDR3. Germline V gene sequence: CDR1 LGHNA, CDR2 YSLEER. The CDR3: CASCQQLLALSSGNTIYF. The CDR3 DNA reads TGCGCCAGCTGCCAACAGTTATTGGCACTGAGCTCTGGAAACACCATATATTTT.

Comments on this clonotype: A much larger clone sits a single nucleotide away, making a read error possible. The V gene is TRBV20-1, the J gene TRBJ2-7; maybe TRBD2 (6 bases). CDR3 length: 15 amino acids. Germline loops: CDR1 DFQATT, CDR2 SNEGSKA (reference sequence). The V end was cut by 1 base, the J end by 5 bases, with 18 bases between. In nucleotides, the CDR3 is TGCAGTGCTAGAGGCCTGGGACTTCCCAACAACGAGCAGTACTTC. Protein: CSARGLGLPNNEQYF.

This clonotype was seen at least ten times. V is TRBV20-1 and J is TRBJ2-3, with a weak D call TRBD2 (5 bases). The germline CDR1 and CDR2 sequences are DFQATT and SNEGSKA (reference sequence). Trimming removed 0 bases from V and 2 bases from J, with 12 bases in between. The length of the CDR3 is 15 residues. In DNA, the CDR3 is TGCAGTGCTAGAGATGAGGGCATCTCCACAGATACGCAGTATTTT. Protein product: CSARDEGISTDTQYF.

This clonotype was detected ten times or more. This chain's CDR3 is CSALGQGAYYEQYF. In DNA, the CDR3 is TGCAGTGCCCTGGGACAGGGGGCTTACTACGAGCAGTACTTC. The chain employs TRBV20-1 and TRBJ2-7; TRBD1 matches 12 bases. The germline V gene has CDR1 DFQATT and CDR2 SNEGSKA (reference sequence). V gave up 6 bases and J gave up 3 bases; unmatched junction bases: 6. The CDR3 length is 14 residues.

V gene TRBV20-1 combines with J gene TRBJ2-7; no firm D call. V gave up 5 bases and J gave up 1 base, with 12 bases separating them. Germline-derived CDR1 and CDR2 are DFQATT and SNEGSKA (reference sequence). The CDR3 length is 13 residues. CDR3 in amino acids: CSAQYSTSYEQYF. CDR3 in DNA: TGCAGTGCTCAGTACTCTACATCCTACGAGCAGTACTTC.

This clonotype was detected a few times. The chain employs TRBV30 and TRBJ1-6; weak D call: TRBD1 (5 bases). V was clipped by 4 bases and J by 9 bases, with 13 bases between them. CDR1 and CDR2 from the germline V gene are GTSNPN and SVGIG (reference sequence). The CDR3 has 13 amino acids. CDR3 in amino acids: CAWTGTGGSPLHF. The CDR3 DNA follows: TGTGCCTGGACAGGGACCGGGGGTTCACCCCTCCACTTT.

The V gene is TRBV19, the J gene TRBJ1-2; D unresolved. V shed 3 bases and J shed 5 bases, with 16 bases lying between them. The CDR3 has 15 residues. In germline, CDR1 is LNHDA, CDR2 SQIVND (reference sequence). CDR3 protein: CASSMMYTAEYGYTF. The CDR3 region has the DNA TGTGCCAGTAGTATGATGTACACCGCTGAGTATGGCTACACCTTC.

CDR3 bases: TGTGCCAGCAGTTACTCGCGACAGGCGAGCTCCTACGAGCAGTACTTC. Translation gives CASSYSRQASSYEQYF. V and J are TRBV6-2 or TRBV6-3 and TRBJ2-7; maybe TRBD1 (6 bases). The V gene lost 0 bases and the J gene lost 0 bases, with 12 bases spanning the gap. Germline CDR1 is MNHEY and CDR2 is SVGEGT. The CDR3 extends over 16 amino acids.

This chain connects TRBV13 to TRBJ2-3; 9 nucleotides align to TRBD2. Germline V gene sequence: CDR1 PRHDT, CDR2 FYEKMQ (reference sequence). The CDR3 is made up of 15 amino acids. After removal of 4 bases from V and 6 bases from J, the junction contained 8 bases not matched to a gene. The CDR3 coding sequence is TGTGCCAGCAGCTCCCTCGGGCGGGGGGGTGATACGCAGTATTTT. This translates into CASSSLGRGGDTQYF.